This TCR beta chain is drawn from a study of blood T cell repertoires in COVID-19. Germline V lookup: CDR1 SGDLS, CDR2 YYNGEE. CDR3 size: 14 residues. With 0 bases clipped from V and 5 bases from J, the junction kept 2 bases outside the gene matches. The assay was immunoSEQ multiplex PCR, and TCRdb's table has in-frame clones only and misses some. The sample lists more than 200,000 clones, over 75% seen once, with approximately 6% in the top ten. The origin of this receptor is a man aged 80 or over with acute or convalescent COVID-19. The chain links TRBV9 to TRBJ2-1, with 7 bases that match TRBD2. The sequencing sample was made of peripheral blood. The CDR3 nucleotides are TGTGCCAGCAGCGTAGCAGGGACTAACAATGAGCAGTTCTTC. Its protein product is CASSVAGTNNEQFF. The full variable domain, with the rest looked up from reference TRBV9 and TRBJ2-1, is DSGVTQTPKHLITATGQRVTLRCSPRSGDLSVYWYQQSLDQGLQFLIQYYNGEERAKGNILERFSAQQFPDLHSELNLSSLELGDSALYFCASSVAGTNNEQFFGPGTRLTVL.